A selection of T cell receptor beta chains follows, all from one sample in a study of T cell repertoires in cytomegalovirus infection. TCRdb recomputed calls from the reads with MiXCR, one row per CDR3 protein. The table has approximately 600,000 distinct CDR3 sequences, 40% seen once. No antigen is known for these receptors. Sequenced material: cultured PBMCs, taken from culture after CMV antigen stimulation. Every receptor here comes from a human donor in good health (CMV status not recorded). Some clones in this sample may be carry-over from other donors' samples. Each CDR3 is given without its conserved first and last residue. The D gene is left open where the match is weak.

v_call: TRBV5-4
d_call: TRBD1
j_call: TRBJ2-1
cdr3_aa: ASSIQGLDEQF

v_call: TRBV7-8
d_call: TRBD2
j_call: TRBJ2-1
cdr3_aa: ASSLALAGGRF

v_call: TRBV7-2
d_call: .
j_call: TRBJ1-1
cdr3_aa: ASSVMGPLNTEAF

v_call: TRBV6-6
d_call: TRBD2
j_call: TRBJ2-2
cdr3_aa: AAASGTNTGELF

v_call: TRBV15
d_call: .
j_call: TRBJ2-1
cdr3_aa: ATSSQVSSYNEQF

v_call: TRBV7-2
d_call: .
j_call: TRBJ2-5
cdr3_aa: ASTRGETQY

v_call: TRBV7-6
d_call: TRBD1
j_call: TRBJ1-5
cdr3_aa: ASSLSPDRANQPQH

v_call: TRBV4-1
d_call: TRBD1
j_call: TRBJ1-1
cdr3_aa: ASSQAPGTENTEAF

v_call: TRBV7-1
d_call: TRBD2
j_call: TRBJ2-5
cdr3_aa: ASSLAGPGKTQY

v_call: TRBV11-2
d_call: .
j_call: TRBJ2-3
cdr3_aa: ASRVGQGTDTQY

v_call: TRBV12-3/TRBV12-4
d_call: .
j_call: TRBJ1-1
cdr3_aa: ASSLVQEAF

v_call: TRBV7-2
d_call: .
j_call: TRBJ2-7
cdr3_aa: ASTQSPYEQY

v_call: TRBV7-6
d_call: TRBD2
j_call: TRBJ2-2
cdr3_aa: ASSLGSGEGTGELF

v_call: TRBV18
d_call: .
j_call: TRBJ1-5
cdr3_aa: ASSPQMNRNQPQH

v_call: TRBV7-2
d_call: .
j_call: TRBJ2-3
cdr3_aa: ASSRRQLNTQY